Listed below are T cell receptor beta chains from one sample, sequenced in a study of T cells in Graves' hyperthyroidism and ophthalmopathy. TCRdb reprocessed the multiplex PCR reads via MiXCR and lists one record per CDR3 protein. The table includes about 840,000 distinct CDR3 sequences, 38% detected once. Input material: blood. These receptors came from a young man with Graves' hyperthyroidism. Each CDR3 is given with its conserved first and last residue. Fields, in order: clone size, D gene, J gene, V gene, CDR3 protein, CDR3 DNA. D genes are given only for firm matches. The size entry is marked missing in some rows and otherwise reads once, few, many or a size class.

size: .
D: TRBD1
J: TRBJ1-5
V: TRBV10-3
CDR3: CATGTGRINQPQHF
DNA: TGTGCCACCGGGACAGGGCGGATCAATCAGCCCCAGCATTTT

size: .
D: .
J: TRBJ1-2
V: TRBV9
CDR3: CASSVEGSNPNYGYTF
DNA: TGTGCCAGCAGCGTAGAGGGCAGCAACCCTAACTATGGCTACACCTTC

size: few
D: .
J: TRBJ2-5
V: TRBV5-5
CDR3: CASSTVGRRETQYF
DNA: TGTGCCAGCAGCACCGTGGGTCGGAGGGAGACCCAGTACTTC

size: few
D: .
J: TRBJ1-2
V: TRBV7-9
CDR3: CASSLAAFGGYGYTF
DNA: TGTGCCAGCAGCTTAGCTGCATTTGGGGGCTATGGCTACACCTTC

size: few
D: .
J: TRBJ1-1
V: TRBV9
CDR3: CASSEVSENTEAFF
DNA: TGTGCCAGCAGCGAGGTGAGCGAGAACACTGAAGCTTTCTTT

size: .
D: .
J: TRBJ1-1
V: TRBV5-1
CDR3: CASSGRTDRNTEAFF
DNA: TGCGCCAGCAGCGGGCGGACAGACCGTAACACTGAAGCTTTCTTT

size: .
D: .
J: TRBJ1-6
V: TRBV5-4
CDR3: CASSSGSYNSPLHF
DNA: TGTGCCAGCAGCTCGGGGTCCTATAATTCACCCCTCCACTTT

size: once
D: .
J: TRBJ2-7
V: TRBV6-5
CDR3: CAVRQGGYEQYF
DNA: TGTGCCGTCAGGCAGGGGGGCTACGAGCAGTACTTC

size: many
D: .
J: TRBJ2-7
V: TRBV25-1
CDR3: CASAEQGGREQYF
DNA: TGTGCCAGCGCCGAACAGGGAGGCCGCGAGCAGTACTTC

size: few
D: .
J: TRBJ1-3
V: TRBV6-5
CDR3: CASSTGANTIYF
DNA: TGTGCCAGCAGTACGGGGGCCAACACCATATATTTT

size: .
D: .
J: TRBJ2-6
V: TRBV19
CDR3: CASSIGQPGASGANVLTF
DNA: TGTGCCAGTAGCATAGGACAGCCGGGGGCCTCTGGGGCCAACGTCCTGACTTTC

size: .
D: TRBD1
J: TRBJ1-6
V: TRBV10-2
CDR3: CASNSAGTAYSPPHF
DNA: TGCGCCAGCAATAGCGCCGGGACAGCCTATTCACCCCCCCACTTT

size: many
D: .
J: TRBJ1-1
V: TRBV20-1
CDR3: CSARVLGGEAFF
DNA: TGCAGTGCTAGGGTACTGGGGGGCGAAGCTTTCTTT

size: many
D: .
J: TRBJ2-7
V: TRBV7-9
CDR3: CASSLVGQSYEQYF
DNA: TGCGCCAGCAGCTTGGTTGGACAGTCCTACGAGCAGTACTTC

size: many
D: TRBD1
J: TRBJ1-5
V: TRBV2
CDR3: CASRAGGRYQPQHF
DNA: TGTGCCAGCAGGGCAGGGGGCAGGTATCAGCCCCAGCATTTT

size: many
D: .
J: TRBJ1-3
V: TRBV15
CDR3: CATSRDAQASGNTIYF
DNA: TGTGCCACCAGCAGAGATGCACAAGCCTCTGGAAACACCATATATTTT

size: .
D: .
J: TRBJ2-2
V: TRBV7-9
CDR3: CASSWAWELFF
DNA: TGTGCCAGCAGCTGGGCGTGGGAGCTGTTTTTT

size: .
D: .
J: TRBJ2-7
V: TRBV4-1
CDR3: CASSQELRVGHEQYF
DNA: TGTGCCAGCAGCCAAGAGTTGAGGGTAGGGCACGAGCAGTACTTC

size: .
D: TRBD1
J: TRBJ1-5
V: TRBV7-2
CDR3: CASSLTTGANNQPQHF
DNA: TGTGCCAGCAGCTTAACGACAGGGGCAAACAATCAGCCCCAGCATTTT

size: .
D: .
J: TRBJ1-5
V: TRBV20-1
CDR3: CSATGGAPEVQPQHF
DNA: TGCAGTGCCACGGGGGGGGCTCCGGAAGTCCAGCCCCAGCATTTT

size: few
D: TRBD1
J: TRBJ2-7
V: TRBV5-1
CDR3: CASSSDRVQYF
DNA: TGCGCCAGCAGCTCGGACAGGGTTCAGTACTTC

size: .
D: .
J: TRBJ1-5
V: TRBV7-2
CDR3: CASSRRLRGETQHF
DNA: TGTGCCAGCAGCCGCCGCCTCAGGGGAGAGACCCAGCATTTT

size: many
D: .
J: TRBJ1-2
V: TRBV9
CDR3: CASSITGTANYGYTF
DNA: TGTGCCAGCAGCATCACCGGGACGGCAAACTATGGCTACACCTTC

size: .
D: .
J: TRBJ2-7
V: TRBV20-1
CDR3: CSARGSQYYEQYF
DNA: TGCAGTGCTAGAGGGTCGCAGTATTACGAGCAGTACTTC

size: many
D: .
J: TRBJ2-7
V: TRBV7-2
CDR3: CASSLAGGGGEQYF
DNA: TGTGCCAGCAGCTTAGCGGGGGGCGGGGGAGAGCAGTACTTC

size: many
D: .
J: TRBJ1-1
V: TRBV6-5
CDR3: CASSPGQPNTEAFF
DNA: TGTGCCAGCAGCCCGGGACAACCGAACACTGAAGCTTTCTTT